The clone carrying this TCR beta chain came up once. The V and J ends lost 5 bases and 2 bases respectively, with 20 bases between them. Germline V gene sequence: CDR1 SGHRS, CDR2 YFSETQ. This CDR3 comprises 16 residues. The sample originates from a study of Ad26.COV2.S vaccination and SARS-CoV-2 variants. About the study: Once, or twice with 56 days between doses, Ad26.COV2.S was given intramuscularly.

Treatment indicated: around 19 received Ad26.COV2.S at low or high dose, single or two shots; about 5 received placebo; per-sample allocation not given. Collection of the samples took place on day 63 after the first injection of vaccine or placebo. The table came from immunoSEQ multiplex PCR; TCRdb's copy has only in-frame clones and leaves some out. The sample includes around 450,000 clones, around 90% seen only once; the top ten take 9% to 15%. The rearrangement joins TRBV5-1 to TRBJ2-7; D gene ambiguous. The sequence came from a person aged 18-60 years who received the Ad26.COV2.S COVID-19 vaccine or a placebo. Sequencing was performed on peripheral blood, taken in a trial of Ad26.COV2.S vaccine versus placebo. The CDR3 nucleotides are TGCGCCAGCAGACCCACCTCAGGTTTATCCGCCTACGAGCAGTACTTC. It is translated as CASRPTSGLSAYEQYF.